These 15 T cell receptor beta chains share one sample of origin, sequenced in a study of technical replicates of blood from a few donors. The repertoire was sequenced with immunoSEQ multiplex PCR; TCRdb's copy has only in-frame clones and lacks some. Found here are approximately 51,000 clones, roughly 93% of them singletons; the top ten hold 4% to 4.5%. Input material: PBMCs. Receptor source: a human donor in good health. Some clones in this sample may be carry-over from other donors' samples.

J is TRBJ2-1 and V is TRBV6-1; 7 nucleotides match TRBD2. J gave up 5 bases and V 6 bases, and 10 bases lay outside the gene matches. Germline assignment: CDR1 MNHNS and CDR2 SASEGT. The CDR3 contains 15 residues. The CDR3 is CASRGQGGMDNEQFF. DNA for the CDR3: TGTGCCAGCAGGGGCCAGGGAGGGATGGACAATGAGCAGTTCTTC.

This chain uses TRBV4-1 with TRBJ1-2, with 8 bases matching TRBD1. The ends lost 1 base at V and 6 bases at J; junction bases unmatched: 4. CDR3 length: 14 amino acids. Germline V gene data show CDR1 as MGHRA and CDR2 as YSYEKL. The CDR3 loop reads CASSQGDRWDGYTF. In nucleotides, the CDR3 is TGCGCCAGCAGCCAAGGGGACAGGTGGGATGGCTACACCTTC.

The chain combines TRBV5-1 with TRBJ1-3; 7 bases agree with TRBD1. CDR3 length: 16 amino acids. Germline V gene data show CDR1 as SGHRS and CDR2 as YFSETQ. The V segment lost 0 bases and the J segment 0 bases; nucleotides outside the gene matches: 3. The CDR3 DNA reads TGCGCCAGCAGCTTGGAGACAGGGAGCTCTGGAAACACCATATATTTT. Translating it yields CASSLETGSSGNTIYF.

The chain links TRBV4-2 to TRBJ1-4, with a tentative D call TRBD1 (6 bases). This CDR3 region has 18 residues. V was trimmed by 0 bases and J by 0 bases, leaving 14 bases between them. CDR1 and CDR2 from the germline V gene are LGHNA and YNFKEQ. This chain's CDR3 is CASSQDRVGGATNEKLFF. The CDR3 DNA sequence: TGTGCCAGCAGCCAAGACAGGGTAGGGGGTGCAACTAATGAAAAACTGTTTTTT.

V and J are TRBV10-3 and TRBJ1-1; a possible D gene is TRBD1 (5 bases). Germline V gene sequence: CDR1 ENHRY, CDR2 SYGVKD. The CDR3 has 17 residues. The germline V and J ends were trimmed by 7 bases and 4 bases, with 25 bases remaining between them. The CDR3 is CAIKSSNSRRAATEAFF. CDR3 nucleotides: TGTGCCATCAAGAGTTCCAACTCTCGCAGGGCGGCCACTGAAGCTTTCTTT.

The CDR3 region is CAWSLERSYGYTF. Written as DNA, the CDR3 is TGTGCCTGGAGTTTGGAGAGGTCCTATGGCTACACCTTC. V is TRBV30 and J is TRBJ1-2; no clear D. CDR1 GTSNPN and CDR2 SVGIG come from the germline V gene (reference sequence). The CDR3 has 13 residues. Between the trimmed V and J ends, which lost 2 bases and 4 bases, there was a span of 11 bases.

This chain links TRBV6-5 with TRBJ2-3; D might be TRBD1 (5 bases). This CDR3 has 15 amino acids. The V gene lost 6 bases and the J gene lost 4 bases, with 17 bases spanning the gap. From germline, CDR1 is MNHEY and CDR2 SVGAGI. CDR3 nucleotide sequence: TGTGCCAGCAGCCGTACCCGGAGACAGTCAGATACGCAGTATTTT. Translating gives CASSRTRRQSDTQYF.

The CDR3 spells CAISVSGNTEAFF. The CDR3 DNA is TGTGCCATCAGTGTATCGGGGAACACTGAAGCTTTCTTT. The rearrangement uses TRBV10-3 and TRBJ1-1; no reliable D call. The CDR3 totals 13 residues. Germline loops: CDR1 ENHRY, CDR2 SYGVKD. Trimming shortened V by 4 bases and J by 1 base, and 7 bases separated the two germline ends.

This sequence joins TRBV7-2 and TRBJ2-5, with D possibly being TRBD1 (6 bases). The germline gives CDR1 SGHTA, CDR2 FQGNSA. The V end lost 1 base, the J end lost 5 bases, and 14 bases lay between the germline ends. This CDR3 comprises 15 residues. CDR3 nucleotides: TGTGCCAGCAGCTTAGTGCAGGGGAGAACTGAGACCCAGTACTTC. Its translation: CASSLVQGRTETQYF.

The DNA of the CDR3 is TGCGCCAGCAGCTTGGGGGTGGGGAGAAACGAGCAGTACTTC. It encodes CASSLGVGRNEQYF. V and J are TRBV5-1 and TRBJ2-7; D perhaps matches TRBD2 (5 bases). CDR1 is SGHRS and CDR2 is YFSETQ in the germline V gene. CDR3 size: 14 residues. Trimming cost V 0 bases and J 5 bases, with 12 bases left between them.

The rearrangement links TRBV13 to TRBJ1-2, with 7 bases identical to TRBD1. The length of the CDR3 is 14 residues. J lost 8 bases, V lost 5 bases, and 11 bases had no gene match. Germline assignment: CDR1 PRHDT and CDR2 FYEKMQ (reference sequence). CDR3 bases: TGTGCCAGCAGCATAAAGGACAGGTTGGGCGGCTACACCTTC. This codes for CASSIKDRLGGYTF. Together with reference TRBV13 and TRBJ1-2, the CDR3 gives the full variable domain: AAGVIQSPRHLIKEKRETATLKCYPIPRHDTVYWYQQGPGQDPQFLISFYEKMQSDKGSIPDRFSAQQFSDYHSELNMSSLELGDSALYFCASSIKDRLGGYTFGSGTRLTVV.

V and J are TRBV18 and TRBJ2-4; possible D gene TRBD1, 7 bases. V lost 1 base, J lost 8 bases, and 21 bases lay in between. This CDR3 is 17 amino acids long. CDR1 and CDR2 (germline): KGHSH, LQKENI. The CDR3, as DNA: TGTGCCAGCTCACCACGTATTCTGGAGGGGGCGCGGGACATTCAGTACTTC. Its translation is CASSPRILEGARDIQYF.

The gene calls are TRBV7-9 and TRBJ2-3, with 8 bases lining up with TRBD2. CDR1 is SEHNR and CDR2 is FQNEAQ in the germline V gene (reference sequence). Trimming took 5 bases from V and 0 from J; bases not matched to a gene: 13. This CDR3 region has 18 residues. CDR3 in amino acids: CASSTTGTRSSSTDTQYF. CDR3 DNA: TGTGCCAGCAGCACGACCGGGACTAGATCATCCAGCACAGATACGCAGTATTTT. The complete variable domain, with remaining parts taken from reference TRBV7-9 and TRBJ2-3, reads DTGVSQNPRHKITKRGQNVTFRCDPISEHNRLYWYRQTLGQGPEFLTYFQNEAQLEKSRLLSDRFSAERPKGSFSTLEIQRTEQGDSAMYLCASSTTGTRSSSTDTQYFGPGTRLTVL.

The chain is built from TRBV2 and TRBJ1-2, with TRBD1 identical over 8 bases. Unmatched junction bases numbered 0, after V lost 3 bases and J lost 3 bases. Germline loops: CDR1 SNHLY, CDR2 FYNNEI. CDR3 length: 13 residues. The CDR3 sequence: CASSETGDYGYTF. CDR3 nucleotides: TGTGCCAGCAGTGAGACAGGGGACTATGGCTACACCTTC.

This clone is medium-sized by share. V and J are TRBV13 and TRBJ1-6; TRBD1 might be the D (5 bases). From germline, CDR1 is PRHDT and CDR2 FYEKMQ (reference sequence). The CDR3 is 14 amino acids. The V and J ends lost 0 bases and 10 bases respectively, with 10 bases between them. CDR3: CASSLGGVGSPLHF. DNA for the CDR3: TGTGCCAGCAGCTTAGGAGGGGTCGGGTCACCCCTCCACTTT.